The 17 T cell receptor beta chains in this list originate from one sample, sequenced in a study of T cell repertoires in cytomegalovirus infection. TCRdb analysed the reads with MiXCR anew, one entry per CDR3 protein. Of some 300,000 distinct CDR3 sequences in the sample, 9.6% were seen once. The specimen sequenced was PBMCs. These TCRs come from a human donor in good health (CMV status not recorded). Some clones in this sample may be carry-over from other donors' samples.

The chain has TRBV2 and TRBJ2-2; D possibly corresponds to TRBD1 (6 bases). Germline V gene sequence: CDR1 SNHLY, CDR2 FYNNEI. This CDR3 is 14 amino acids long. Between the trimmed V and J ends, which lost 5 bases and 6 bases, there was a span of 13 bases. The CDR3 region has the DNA TGTGCCAGCAGTAACAGGGTTACAGCCGGGGAGCTGTTTTTT. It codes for CASSNRVTAGELFF. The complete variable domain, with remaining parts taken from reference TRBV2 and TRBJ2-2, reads EPEVTQTPSHQVTQMGQEVILRCVPISNHLYFYWYRQILGQKVEFLVSFYNNEISEKSEIFDDQFSVERPDGSNFTLKIRSTKLEDSAMYFCASSNRVTAGELFFGEGSRLTVL.

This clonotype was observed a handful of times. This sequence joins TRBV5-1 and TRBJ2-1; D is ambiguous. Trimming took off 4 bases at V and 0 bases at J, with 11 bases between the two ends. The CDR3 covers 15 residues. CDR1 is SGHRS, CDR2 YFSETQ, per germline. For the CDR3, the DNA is TGCGCCAGCAGCCTTCAAGAAAGCTCCTACAATGAGCAGTTCTTC. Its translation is CASSLQESSYNEQFF.

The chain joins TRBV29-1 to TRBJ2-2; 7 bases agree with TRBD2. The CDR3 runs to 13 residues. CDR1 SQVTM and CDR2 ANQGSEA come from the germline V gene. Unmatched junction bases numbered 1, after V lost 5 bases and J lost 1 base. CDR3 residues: CSVKRGNTGELFF. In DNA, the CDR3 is TGCAGCGTTAAGCGGGGGAACACCGGGGAGCTGTTTTTT.

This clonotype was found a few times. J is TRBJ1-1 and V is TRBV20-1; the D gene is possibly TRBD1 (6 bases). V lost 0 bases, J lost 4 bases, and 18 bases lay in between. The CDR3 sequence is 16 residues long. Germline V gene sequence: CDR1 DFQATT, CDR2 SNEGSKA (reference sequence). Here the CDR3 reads CSARDYRGGGGTEAFF. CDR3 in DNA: TGCAGTGCTAGAGATTACCGGGGGGGCGGAGGCACTGAAGCTTTCTTT.

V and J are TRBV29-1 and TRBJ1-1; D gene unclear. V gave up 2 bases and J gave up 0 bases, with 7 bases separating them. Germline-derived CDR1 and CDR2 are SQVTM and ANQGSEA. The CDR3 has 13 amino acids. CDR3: CSVESRLNTEAFF. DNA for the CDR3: TGCAGCGTTGAAAGCAGGTTGAACACTGAAGCTTTCTTT.

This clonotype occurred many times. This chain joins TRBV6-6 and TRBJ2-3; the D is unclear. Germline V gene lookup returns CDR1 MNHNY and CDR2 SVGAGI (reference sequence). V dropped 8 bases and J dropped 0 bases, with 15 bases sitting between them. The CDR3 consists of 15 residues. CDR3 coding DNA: TGTGCCAGCTCCCGAGGTGGAGTTAGCACAGATACGCAGTATTTT. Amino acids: CASSRGGVSTDTQYF.

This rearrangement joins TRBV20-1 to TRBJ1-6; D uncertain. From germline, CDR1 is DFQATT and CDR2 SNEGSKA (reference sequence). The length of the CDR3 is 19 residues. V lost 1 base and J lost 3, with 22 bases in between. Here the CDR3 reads CSARVTRPIRHLYNSPLHF. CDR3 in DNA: TGCAGTGCTAGAGTTACCCGTCCAATCCGACACCTCTATAATTCACCCCTCCACTTT.

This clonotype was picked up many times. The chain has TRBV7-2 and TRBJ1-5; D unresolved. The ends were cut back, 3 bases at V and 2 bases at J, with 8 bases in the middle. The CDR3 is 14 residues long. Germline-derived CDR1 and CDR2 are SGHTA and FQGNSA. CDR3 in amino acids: CASSFSGGNQPQHF. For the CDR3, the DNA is TGTGCCAGCAGCTTTTCTGGGGGCAATCAGCCCCAGCATTTT.

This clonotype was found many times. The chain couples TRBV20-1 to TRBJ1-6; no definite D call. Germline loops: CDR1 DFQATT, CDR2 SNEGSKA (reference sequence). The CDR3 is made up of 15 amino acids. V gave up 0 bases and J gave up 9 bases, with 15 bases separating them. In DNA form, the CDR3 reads TGCAGTGCTAGAGATCGGGCCTTGGAGGGTTCACCCCTCCACTTT. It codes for CSARDRALEGSPLHF.

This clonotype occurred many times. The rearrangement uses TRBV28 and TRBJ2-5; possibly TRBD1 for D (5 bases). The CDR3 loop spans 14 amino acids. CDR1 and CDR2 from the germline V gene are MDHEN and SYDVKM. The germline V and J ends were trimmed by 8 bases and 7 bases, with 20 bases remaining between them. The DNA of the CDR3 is TGTGCCAGCGGTGCCTTCGACAGCAAGGGGACCCAGTACTTC. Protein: CASGAFDSKGTQYF. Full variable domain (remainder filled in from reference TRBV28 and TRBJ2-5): DVKVTQSSRYLVKRTGEKVFLECVQDMDHENMFWYRQDPGLGLRLIYFSYDVKMKEKGDIPEGYSVSREKKERFSLILESASTNQTSMYLCASGAFDSKGTQYFGPGTRLLVL.

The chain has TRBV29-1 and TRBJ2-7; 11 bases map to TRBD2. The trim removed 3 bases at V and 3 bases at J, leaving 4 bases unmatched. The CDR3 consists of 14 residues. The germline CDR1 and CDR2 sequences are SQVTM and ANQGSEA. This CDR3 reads CSVEVAGGFYEQYF. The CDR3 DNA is TGCAGCGTTGAGGTAGCGGGGGGGTTCTACGAGCAGTACTTC.

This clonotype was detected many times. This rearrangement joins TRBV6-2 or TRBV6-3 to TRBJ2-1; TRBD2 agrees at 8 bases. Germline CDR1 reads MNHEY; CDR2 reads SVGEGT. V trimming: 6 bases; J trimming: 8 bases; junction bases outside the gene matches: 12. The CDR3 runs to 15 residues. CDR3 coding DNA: TGTGCCAGCAGCCGACTAGCGATCCCTGGGGATGAGCAGTTCTTC. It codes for CASSRLAIPGDEQFF.

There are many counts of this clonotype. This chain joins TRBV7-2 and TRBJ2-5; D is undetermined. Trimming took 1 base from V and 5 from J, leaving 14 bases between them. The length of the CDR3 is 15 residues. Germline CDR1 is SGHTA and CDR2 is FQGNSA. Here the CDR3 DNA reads TGTGCCAGCAGCTTAGTGATAGGTGGTCGGGAGACCCAGTACTTC. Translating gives CASSLVIGGRETQYF. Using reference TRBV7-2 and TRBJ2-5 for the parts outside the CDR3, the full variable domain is GAGVSQSPSNKVTEKGKDVELRCDPISGHTALYWYRQSLGQGLEFLIYFQGNSAPDKSGLPSDRFSAERTGGSVSTLTIQRTQQEDSAVYLCASSLVIGGRETQYFGPGTRLLVL.

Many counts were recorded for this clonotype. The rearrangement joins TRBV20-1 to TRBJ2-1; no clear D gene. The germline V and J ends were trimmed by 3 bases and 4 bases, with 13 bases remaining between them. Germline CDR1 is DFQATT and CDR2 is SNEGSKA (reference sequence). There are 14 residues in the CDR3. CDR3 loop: CSARVARRYNEQFF. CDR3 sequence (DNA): TGCAGTGCTAGGGTTGCCCGAAGGTACAATGAGCAGTTCTTC.

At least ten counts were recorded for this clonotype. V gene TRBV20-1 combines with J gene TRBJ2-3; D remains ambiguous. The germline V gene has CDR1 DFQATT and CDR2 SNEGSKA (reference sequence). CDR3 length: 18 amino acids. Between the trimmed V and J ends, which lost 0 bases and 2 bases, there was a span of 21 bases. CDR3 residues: CSARDRYAHPTATDTQYF. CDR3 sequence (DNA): TGCAGTGCTAGAGATCGATACGCCCACCCGACGGCCACAGATACGCAGTATTTT.

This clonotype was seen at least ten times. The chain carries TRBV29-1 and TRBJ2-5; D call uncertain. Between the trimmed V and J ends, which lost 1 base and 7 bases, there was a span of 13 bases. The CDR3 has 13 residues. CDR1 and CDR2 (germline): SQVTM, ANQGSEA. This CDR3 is CSVEASNTGTQYF. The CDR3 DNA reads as TGCAGCGTTGAAGCCTCTAATACGGGGACCCAGTACTTC.

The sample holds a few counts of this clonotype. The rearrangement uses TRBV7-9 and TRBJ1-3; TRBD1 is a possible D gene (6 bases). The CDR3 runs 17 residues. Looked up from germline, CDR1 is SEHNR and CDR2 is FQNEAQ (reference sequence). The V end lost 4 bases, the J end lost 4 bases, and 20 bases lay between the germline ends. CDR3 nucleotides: TGTGCCAGCAGCTATACAGGGAGCGCGCTCTGGGGAAACACCATATATTTT. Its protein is CASSYTGSALWGNTIYF.